A single T cell receptor beta chain is shown here with its context. This sample was included in a study of blood T cell repertoires in COVID-19. Profiled with immunoSEQ multiplex PCR; TCRdb holds only in-frame clones, not every one. The table lists around 260,000 clones, around 87% of them singletons. The germline V and J ends were trimmed by 1 base and 7 bases, with 14 bases remaining between them. This CDR3 has 15 amino acids. CDR1 and CDR2 from the germline V gene are LGHNA and YNFKEQ. Sample: peripheral blood. The chain uses TRBV4-2 and TRBJ2-1; D possibly corresponds to TRBD2 (6 bases). The clonotype was recovered from a woman aged 50 to 60 with acute or convalescent COVID-19. The CDR3 nucleotides are TGTGCCAGCAGCCAAGCGACGGGAGTAATGAATGAGCAGTTCTTC. It codes for CASSQATGVMNEQFF.